This T cell receptor beta chain was identified in a study of T cells in Graves' hyperthyroidism and ophthalmopathy. The CDR3 consists of 17 residues. Trimming cost V 0 bases and J 4 bases; bases outside gene matches: 3. The V gene's germline CDR1 is MNHEY and CDR2 SVGAGI. Ophthalmopathy cases met thresholds of Clinical Activity Score at least 3, NOSPECS grade at least 4 and duration under 3 months. Broader study findings: Model predictions of ophthalmopathy came a median approximately 6 months before onset. Blood also contained most expanded thyroid clonotypes above 0.001.

This clonotype has ten or more counts. The antigen is not known. RNA transcripts gave rise to amplified TCR beta CDR3 regions. The HTBI primer set drove a first-round RT-PCR of the TCR CDR3. One entry per CDR3 protein results from TCRdb running MiXCR on the multiplex PCR reads. The table has about 250,000 distinct CDR3 sequences, approximately 24% seen once. The specimen sequenced was blood. The source is a woman aged 40 to 49 with Graves' ophthalmopathy. V usage is TRBV6-5 and J usage is TRBJ2-2; 12 bases line up with TRBD1. CDR3 DNA: TGTGCCAGCAGTTACTCGGGACAGGGGGCATCCACCGGGGAGCTGTTTTTT. Translating gives CASSYSGQGASTGELFF.